The text below deals with one T cell receptor beta chain. Its antigen is not identified. The sample originates from a study of T cell responses to AZD1222 COVID-19 vaccine. Study-wide background: Pooled in the analysis were second doses at about 4 or about 12 weeks.

Germline V lookup: CDR1 SGDLS, CDR2 YYNGEE. This CDR3 has 15 residues. V trimming: 0 bases; J trimming: 9 bases; junction bases outside the gene matches: 7. Study findings and constraints: Elevations in Spike-specific TCR breadth and depth followed administration of two AZD1222 doses. Baseline seropositivity characterized only a handful of AZD1222 recipients.

Sequenced by immunoSEQ multiplex PCR; TCRdb stores in-frame clones only, minus some. This table has under 200,000 clones, about nine tenths appearing once. This clonotype originated in an adult in good health. Specimen: peripheral blood, collected on day 0 of AZD1222 vaccination. The chain uses TRBV9 and TRBJ2-1, with 9 bases fitting TRBD2. The CDR3 sequence: CASSVAAGGLIEQFF. CDR3 DNA: TGTGCCAGCAGCGTAGCGGCGGGAGGGCTTATTGAGCAGTTCTTC.